What follows are 26 T cell receptor beta chains derived from one specimen sequenced in a study of cytomegalovirus exposure and HLA in healthy donors. The PCR made use of 60 Vbeta and 13 Jbeta primers. Clones were sequenced by immunoSEQ multiplex PCR, and TCRdb holds only the in-frame ones, with some missing. The table includes tens of thousands of clones, roughly two thirds detected once. Sequenced input: PBMCs. The receptors come from a woman between 45 and 60 years old in good health and CMV-seropositive.

The gene calls are TRBV19 and TRBJ1-1; TRBD1 might be the D (5 bases). CDR1 LNHDA and CDR2 SQIVND come from the germline V gene (reference sequence). The CDR3 length is 11 residues. V shed 4 bases and J shed 6 bases, with 6 bases lying between them. For the CDR3, the DNA is TGTGCCAGTAGTACGGGGGCTGAAGCTTTCTTT. Its translation: CASSTGAEAFF.

The CDR3 loop reads CASSYQGRWTEAFF. The DNA of the CDR3 is TGTGCCAGCAGTTACCAGGGGCGATGGACTGAAGCTTTCTTT. The rearrangement joins TRBV11-2 to TRBJ1-1; TRBD1 is a possible D gene (6 bases). The CDR3 totals 14 residues. Per the germline V gene, CDR1 is SGHAT and CDR2 is FQNNGV. V lost 6 bases and J 5 bases, leaving 16 bases between the germline ends.

This chain connects TRBV27 to TRBJ1-2, with 7 bases aligning to TRBD1. The CDR3 is made up of 14 amino acids. Germline CDR1 reads MNHEY; CDR2 reads SMNVEV (reference sequence). V lost 5 bases and J lost 2; bases outside the gene matches: 5. The CDR3 reads CASSLYRGNYGYTF. For the CDR3, the DNA is TGTGCCAGCAGTCTGTACAGGGGAAACTATGGCTACACCTTC.

The chain has TRBV7-3 and TRBJ2-5; 7 nucleotides match TRBD2. Losses at the gene ends were 3 bases for V and 2 bases for J; bases not matched to a gene: 6. This CDR3 is 15 amino acids long. The germline CDR1 and CDR2 sequences are SGHTA and FQGTGA. The CDR3 is CASSFGLGGQETQYF. The CDR3 DNA reads TGTGCCAGCAGCTTTGGGCTCGGGGGGCAAGAGACCCAGTACTTC.

The V gene is TRBV23-1, the J gene TRBJ2-7, with D possibly matching TRBD1 (6 bases). TRBV23-1 counts as an open reading frame of uncertain function. Trimming left V 3 bases short and J 3 bases short, with 9 bases between. The CDR3 has 13 amino acids. In DNA, the CDR3 is TGCGCCAGCAGTCACGGACAGAACTACGAGCAGTACGTC. Translating gives CASSHGQNYEQYV.

Details on this clone: Germline is not matched at one junction end, which may reflect a read error. The chain joins TRBV7-9 to TRBJ2-4, with D possibly matching TRBD2 (6 bases). The CDR3 contains 15 residues. In germline, CDR1 is SEHNR, CDR2 FQNEAQ (reference sequence). The chain's CDR3 is CSSSTYWPGGDIQYF. The CDR3 nucleotides are TGTTCCAGCAGCACCTATTGGCCAGGAGGGGACATTCAGTACTTC.

The chain joins TRBV19 to TRBJ2-1; 8 nucleotides line up with TRBD2. The CDR3 spans 16 residues. The trim removed 6 bases at V and 0 bases at J, leaving 7 bases unmatched. CDR1 and CDR2 (germline): LNHDA, SQIVND (reference sequence). CDR3 DNA sequence: TGTGCCAGTAGCCGTAGCGGGATCGGCTCCTACAATGAGCAGTTCTTC. Translation gives CASSRSGIGSYNEQFF. Looking up the rest from reference TRBV19 and TRBJ2-1 gives the full variable domain: DGGITQSPKYLFRKEGQNVTLSCEQNLNHDAMYWYRQDPGQGLRLIYYSQIVNDFQKGDIAEGYSVSREKKESFPLTVTSAQKNPTAFYLCASSRSGIGSYNEQFFGPGTRLTVL.

The rearrangement joins TRBV29-1 to TRBJ2-6; D is undetermined. This CDR3 is 14 amino acids long. The germline V and J ends were trimmed by 1 base and 1 base, with 5 bases remaining between them. CDR1 is SQVTM and CDR2 is ANQGSEA in the germline V gene. CDR3 loop: CSVEGSSGANVLTF. In DNA form, the CDR3 reads TGCAGCGTTGAAGGGAGTTCTGGGGCCAACGTCCTGACTTTC.

The chain links TRBV28 to TRBJ1-2, with a tentative D call TRBD1 (6 bases). The CDR3 is 13 residues long. V lost 8 bases, J lost 4 bases, and 14 bases lay in between. Germline-derived CDR1 and CDR2 are MDHEN and SYDVKM. Here the CDR3 reads CASDPGGLYGYTF. DNA for the CDR3: TGTGCCAGCGATCCGGGGGGCCTCTATGGCTACACCTTC.

The CDR3 sequence is CAIQGNGELFF. Written as DNA, the CDR3 is TGTGCCATACAGGGTAACGGGGAGCTGTTTTTT. This chain connects TRBV28 to TRBJ2-2; possibly TRBD1 for D (6 bases). Germline-derived CDR1 and CDR2 are MDHEN and SYDVKM. V was cut by 10 bases and J by 7 bases, with 10 bases left in between. This CDR3 spans 11 amino acids.

V usage is TRBV5-6 and J usage is TRBJ2-5, with unresolved D. CDR1 is SGHDT and CDR2 is YYEEEE in the germline V gene. This CDR3 comprises 12 residues. The germline V and J ends were trimmed by 0 bases and 5 bases, with 5 bases remaining between them. CDR3 nucleotides: TGTGCCAGCAGCTTGGATCCGGAGACCCAGTACTTC. Protein product: CASSLDPETQYF.

The chain combines TRBV6-5 with TRBJ1-1; unclear D gene. Germline CDR1 and CDR2: MNHEY and SVGAGI. The CDR3 has 15 amino acids. V shed 0 bases and J shed 1 base, with 9 bases lying between them. Here the CDR3 reads CASSYSNSQNTEAFF. In nucleotides, the CDR3 is TGTGCCAGCAGTTACTCGAACTCTCAGAACACTGAAGCTTTCTTT.

The genes are TRBV28 and TRBJ2-3; 8 positions agree with TRBD2. The CDR3 totals 15 residues. Germline CDR1 reads MDHEN; CDR2 reads SYDVKM. J gave up 1 base and V 2 bases, and 2 bases lay outside the gene matches. CDR3: CASSLAGGGTDTQYF. In DNA form, the CDR3 reads TGTGCCAGCAGTTTAGCGGGAGGAGGCACAGATACGCAGTATTTT.

V and J are TRBV6-5 and TRBJ1-6; TRBD1 agrees at 10 bases. Germline CDR1 is MNHEY and CDR2 is SVGAGI. With V trimmed by 5 bases and J by 9 bases, 4 bases remained unmatched. The CDR3 length is 14 residues. DNA for the CDR3: TGTGCCAGCAGTCGGGACAGGGGTCTTTCACCCCTCCACTTT. The encoded protein is CASSRDRGLSPLHF.

The chain employs TRBV5-4 and TRBJ1-3, with TRBD1 identical over 9 bases. CDR1 and CDR2 (germline): SGHNT, YYREEE (reference sequence). The ends lost 4 bases at V and 0 bases at J; junction bases unmatched: 5. The CDR3 spans 16 residues. The DNA for the CDR3 is TGTGCCAGCAGCAGGGACAGGGTTTTCTCTGGAAACACCATATATTTT. Translation: CASSRDRVFSGNTIYF. The complete variable domain, with remaining parts taken from reference TRBV5-4 and TRBJ1-3, reads ETGVTQSPTHLIKTRGQQVTLRCSSQSGHNTVSWYQQALGQGPQFIFQYYREEENGRGNFPPRFSGLQFPNYSSELNVNALELDDSALYLCASSRDRVFSGNTIYFGEGSWLTVV.

Concerning this clone itself: The junction and the germline gene differ at one end; a read error may be behind it. The chain uses TRBV28 and TRBJ1-5; D gene uncertain. CDR3 length equals 12 residues. Germline V gives CDR1 MDHEN, CDR2 SYDVKM. The CDR3 here is CASSLSYRETSF. The CDR3, as DNA: TGTGCCAGCAGTTTATCCTACCGGGAGACAAGTTTT.

As to this clone: In the same sample, other DNA sequences code for this CDR3. V is TRBV11-1 and J is TRBJ2-2; D is perhaps TRBD2 (6 bases). The germline V and J ends were trimmed by 1 base and 14 bases, with 11 bases remaining between them. The germline CDR1 and CDR2 sequences are SGHAT and FQDESV (reference sequence). The CDR3 sequence is 12 residues long. The CDR3, as DNA: TGTGCCAGCAGCTTAGTGACGGGGGTACTGTTTTTT. Amino acid sequence: CASSLVTGVLFF.

This clone was observed a few times. The chain is built from TRBV11-2 and TRBJ2-5; TRBD1 might be the D (5 bases). This CDR3 is built from 14 residues. The V gene's germline CDR1 is SGHAT and CDR2 FQNNGV. V lost 9 bases, J lost 3 bases, and 17 bases lay in between. The CDR3 region has the DNA TGTGCCAGTTCTCAGACAGCTACCGAAGAGACCCAGTACTTC. It yields the protein CASSQTATEETQYF.

There are a few counts of this clone. This CDR3 reads CASSQDLSGGVKTEAFF. The CDR3 DNA sequence: TGCGCCAGCAGCCAAGATCTTTCGGGGGGCGTAAAGACTGAAGCTTTCTTT. The chain recombines TRBV4-1 with TRBJ1-1; maybe TRBD1 (6 bases). Germline V gives CDR1 MGHRA, CDR2 YSYEKL. The V end was cut by 0 bases, the J end by 5 bases, with 19 bases between. This CDR3 is 17 amino acids long.

This clone was counted a single time. The V call is TRBV5-5, the J call TRBJ1-5, with D possibly matching TRBD1 (6 bases). Germline CDR1 and CDR2: SGHKS and YYEKEE (reference sequence). The CDR3 covers 17 residues. V dropped 4 bases and J dropped 6 bases, with 23 bases sitting between them. The CDR3 reads CASSPSTGQGHAQPQHF. The CDR3 nucleotides read TGTGCCAGCAGCCCTTCGACAGGTCAGGGCCATGCTCAGCCCCAGCATTTT. Complete variable domain (other parts from reference TRBV5-5 and TRBJ1-5): DAGVTQSPTHLIKTRGQQVTLRCSPISGHKSVSWYQQVLGQGPQFIFQYYEKEERGRGNFPDRFSARQFPNYSSELNVNALLLGDSALYLCASSPSTGQGHAQPQHFGDGTRLSIL.

V gene TRBV7-9 combines with J gene TRBJ1-6; 7 nucleotides line up with TRBD1. The V segment lost 8 bases and the J segment 10 bases; nucleotides outside the gene matches: 11. This CDR3 has 14 amino acids. Germline CDR1 and CDR2: SEHNR and FQNEAQ (reference sequence). CDR3 amino acids: CASQTTGSGSPLHF. The CDR3, as DNA: TGTGCCAGCCAAACGACAGGGTCGGGATCACCCCTCCACTTT.

The J gene is TRBJ1-5, the V gene TRBV2; 7 bases line up with TRBD1. Trimming cost V 7 bases and J 6 bases; bases outside gene matches: 9. The CDR3 is made up of 14 amino acids. CDR1 and CDR2 from the germline V gene are SNHLY and FYNNEI. CDR3 region: CASTRQGWGQPQHF. The CDR3 nucleotides are TGTGCCAGCACCAGACAGGGCTGGGGTCAGCCCCAGCATTTT. Variable domain in full (rest from reference TRBV2 and TRBJ1-5): EPEVTQTPSHQVTQMGQEVILRCVPISNHLYFYWYRQILGQKVEFLVSFYNNEISEKSEIFDDQFSVERPDGSNFTLKIRSTKLEDSAMYFCASTRQGWGQPQHFGDGTRLSIL.

The chain carries TRBV12-1 and TRBJ2-4; the table calls TRBD1, which could not be checked here. TRBV12-1 is described as a pseudogene. This CDR3 comprises 13 residues. CDR3 loop: CASHLPGGNIQYF. In DNA, the CDR3 is TGTGCCAGCCATCTTCCAGGGGGAAACATTCAGTACTTC.

Concerning this clone: One end of the junction varies from germline; a read error may be responsible. The chain combines TRBV7-9 with TRBJ2-3; 10 bases match TRBD2. Germline loops: CDR1 SEHNR, CDR2 FQNEAQ (reference sequence). This CDR3 is 16 amino acids long. CDR3 residues: CPSSPAALAGWDTQYF. In DNA form, the CDR3 reads TGTCCCAGCAGCCCCGCCGCACTAGCGGGGTGGGATACGCAGTATTTT.

This clone was seen just once. The rearrangement uses TRBV10-3 and TRBJ2-1; TRBD1 matches 7 bases. CDR3 length: 13 amino acids. With 4 bases clipped from V and 5 bases from J, the junction kept 2 bases outside the gene matches. The germline V gene has CDR1 ENHRY and CDR2 SYGVKD. The CDR3 is CAISGDSNNEQFF. The CDR3 DNA reads TGTGCCATCAGTGGGGACAGCAACAATGAGCAGTTCTTC.

The chain combines TRBV4-1 with TRBJ2-3, with TRBD2 identical over 8 bases. CDR3 length: 14 residues. Germline-derived CDR1 and CDR2 are MGHRA and YSYEKL. Trimming removed 7 bases from V and 0 bases from J; junction bases left unmatched: 3. This CDR3 is CASKPSGSTDTQYF. The CDR3 coding sequence is TGCGCCAGCAAACCTAGCGGGAGCACAGATACGCAGTATTTT.